This section outlines one T cell receptor beta chain sequence together with its context. In this sample, this clonotype turned up many times. Its cognate antigen has yet to be identified. No much larger clonotype is one base removed from it; base qualities were not supplied. The TCR beta CDR3 regions were amplified from RNA transcripts. A first-round RT-PCR of the TCR CDR3 used the HTBI primer set with the Qiagen OneStep RT-PCR kit. The libraries were constructed in a second round of multiplex PCR and then size-selected and purified. The libraries were sequenced on an Illumina HiSeq2000 using paired-end 100 bp reads. As for the authors' bioinformatics: SOAPnuke was used to process the raw data, throwing out any read that contained adapters or uncalled bases, had a mean Phred below 15, or lacked an exact constant-primer or identifier match. COPE v1.2.5 was used to merge the high-quality paired reads, and each unique nucleotide sequence was defined as a clonotype. MiTCR v1.1 was used to align clonotypes to the IMGT TRBV, TRBD and TRBJ reference segments. Analysis was restricted to V-J combinations with a frequency above 0.0001, which covered just over 98% of repertoires. A TCS score was defined as the ratio of F50 (clonal expansion) to E x V (chaos), with BLOSUM62-based TCRdist applied between CDR3 peptides within each V-J. Welch's t-statistics and random forest reduced several hundred V-J features to 13, which were used in a naive Bayes classifier (R e1071). TCRdb applied fastp at Q25 and MiXCR to the public reads, then kept only in-frame beta chains. Each entry merges the rows of one CDR3 protein and shows their most common DNA and genes. Here the V and J calls rest on TCRdb's processing, not on the authors' analysis. The sample profile shows nearly 600,000 distinct CDR3 sequences; 12% to 15% of them were found once. Together, the top ten hold less than 9% of the sample.

V is reduced by 6 bases and J by 4 bases, leaving a spacing of 10 bases between them. The CDR3 has 13 amino acids, counting the end cysteine and phenylalanine. The CDR3 DNA has 39 bases and is translated from base 1. Via the germline V gene, CDR1 is MNHNS and CDR2 SASEGT. The data are from a study of T cells in Graves' hyperthyroidism and ophthalmopathy (dated by TCRdb to about 2019). General notes on the study: Peripheral blood was sampled at the time of initial diagnosis, prior to any treatment. An independent validation cohort of around 19 hyperthyroidism patients and 17 patients who later progressed to ophthalmopathy tested prospective prediction of ophthalmopathy. Once sampling was done, hyperthyroidism patients were given methimazole at a starting dose of 30 mg daily, whereas ophthalmopathy patients were given high-dose intravenous methylprednisolone. In roughly six Graves' hyperthyroidism patients, the study also compared T-cell repertoires from thyroid tissue with T-cell repertoires from blood. A discovery cohort of about a hundred patients, 43 with Graves' ophthalmopathy and fewer than 65 with stable Graves' hyperthyroidism, was used to find distinguishing TCR V-J signatures. The 100 or so discovery patients were divided at random into training and test sets in a 7:3 ratio. The paper describes TCR Vbeta CDR3 sequencing of 140 or so peripheral blood samples, made up of under 50 ophthalmopathy patients, roughly 72 hyperthyroidism patients and around 17 progressor patients.

The full study reports these points: In validation, the model predicted progression to ophthalmopathy with 65% to 71% sensitivity and around 72% specificity, a median of 6.5 months before onset. Sample size was not statistically predetermined, and investigators were not blinded to group allocation. A model built on a 13 V-J signature distinguished ophthalmopathy from stable hyperthyroidism, reaching 85% to 90% sensitivity and under 84% specificity in cross-validation and 80%/75% in testing. Blood samples also contained most of the expanded thyroid clonotypes (frequency above 0.001), which suggests that blood repertoires may reflect thyroid immune responses.

In the ophthalmopathy patients, disease was moderately to severely active, with a Clinical Activity Score of 3 or more, a NOSPECS grade of 4 or more, and a duration of less than 3 months. Any patient with an uncontrolled infection, another autoimmune disease, pregnancy or lactation was excluded. Diagnoses were established on the basis of clinical symptoms, serum thyroxine and TRAb, thyroid ultrasound, and orbital computed tomography. PBMCs were isolated from more than 9 ml of fresh peripheral blood by Ficoll-Paque density gradient centrifugation. Trizol reagent was used to extract total RNA, and RNA quality was then checked on an Agilent 2100 Bioanalyzer.

Sequenced sample: blood. The receptor was derived from a woman aged 18 to 35 with Graves' ophthalmopathy. This chain joins TRBV6-1 to TRBJ1-5; no D gene is confidently identified. The DNA reads as follows: TGTGCCAGCAGCGAGGCCGGGAATCAGCCCCAGCATTTT. It translates as CASSEAGNQPQHF.